Each of the 31 T cell receptor beta chains below was sequenced from the same sample in a study of blood T cell repertoires in COVID-19. Measured with immunoSEQ multiplex PCR; TCRdb has only the in-frame clones, and not every one. Among tens of thousands of clones listed, 60% to 80% were seen once. Material for sequencing was peripheral blood. The receptors were sampled from a man between 65 and 80 years old with COVID-19, enrolled during active disease.

The chain combines TRBV20-1 with TRBJ1-1, with a tentative D call TRBD1 (6 bases). V lost 3 bases and J lost 1, with 9 bases in between. Germline-derived CDR1 and CDR2 are DFQATT and SNEGSKA (reference sequence). The CDR3 contains 13 residues. The CDR3, as DNA: TGCAGTGCTAGTCCGGGACAGAACACTGAAGCTTTCTTT. Translation gives CSASPGQNTEAFF.

This chain links TRBV7-2 with TRBJ1-6, with TRBD1 identical over 7 bases. Germline CDR1 and CDR2: SGHTA and FQGNSA. Trimming cost V 0 bases and J 1 base; bases outside gene matches: 12. The CDR3 length is 20 residues. The CDR3, as DNA: TGTGCCAGCAGCTTAGCTACAGGGGTTTTACGGGGATCCTATAATTCACCCCTCCACTTT. This sequence encodes CASSLATGVLRGSYNSPLHF.

The genes are TRBV27 and TRBJ2-2, with TRBD2 matching 10 bases. The J segment lost 5 bases and the V segment lost 1 base, leaving 7 bases of the junction unmatched. The CDR3 is made up of 17 amino acids. The germline gives CDR1 MNHEY, CDR2 SMNVEV (reference sequence). In DNA form, the CDR3 reads TGTGCCAGCAGTTTATTTTCGCTAGCGGGAGAAACCGGGGAGCTGTTTTTT. Translating gives CASSLFSLAGETGELFF.

J is TRBJ1-2 and V is TRBV18, with a weak D call TRBD1 (5 bases). The V end was cut by 4 bases, the J end by 0 bases, with 12 bases between. CDR1 KGHSH and CDR2 LQKENI come from the germline V gene. The CDR3 has 15 residues. The CDR3 bases are TGTGCCAGCTCACAGACGGGGGGAACTAACTATGGCTACACCTTC. This encodes CASSQTGGTNYGYTF.

This rearrangement joins TRBV28 to TRBJ1-6; D possibly corresponds to TRBD1 (6 bases). The CDR3 consists of 16 residues. V lost 6 bases and J 10 bases, leaving 22 bases between the germline ends. Germline V gene data show CDR1 as MDHEN and CDR2 as SYDVKM. The CDR3 loop reads CASSLLSQGIGSPLHF. The DNA of the CDR3 is TGTGCCAGCAGCTTACTATCGCAGGGGATAGGATCACCCCTCCACTTT.

V and J are TRBV6-5 and TRBJ2-7; D is uncertain. The CDR3 loop spans 13 amino acids. V gave up 6 bases and J gave up 2 bases, with 11 bases separating them. Germline V gives CDR1 MNHEY, CDR2 SVGAGI. CDR3 nucleotide sequence: TGTGCCAGCAGATCCGACAAAACCTACGAGCAGTACTTC. Translated: CASRSDKTYEQYF.

The genes are TRBV13 and TRBJ1-5; D is ambiguous. Germline CDR1 is PRHDT and CDR2 is FYEKMQ (reference sequence). This CDR3 is 12 amino acids long. V was clipped by 3 bases and J by 3 bases, with 3 bases between them. CDR3 sequence: CASSFNNQPQHF. The CDR3 DNA reads as TGTGCCAGCAGCTTTAACAATCAGCCCCAGCATTTT.

This clone was recorded only once. As DNA, the CDR3 is TGTGCCTGGAGTGTAAACTCCCAGGGGCAGTTCTTC. Its protein product is CAWSVNSQGQFF. The chain is built from TRBV30 and TRBJ2-1; a possible D gene is TRBD1 (5 bases). This CDR3 spans 12 amino acids. CDR1 is GTSNPN and CDR2 is SVGIG in the germline V gene (reference sequence). V was trimmed by 0 bases and J by 12 bases, leaving 12 bases between them.

This clone was detected only once. The chain uses TRBV25-1 and TRBJ2-7, with TRBD1 matching 7 bases. Trimming at V came to 1 base and at J to 6 bases, leaving 15 bases not matched to a gene. The germline V gene encodes CDR1 MGHDK and CDR2 SYGVNS. CDR3 length: 17 residues. The CDR3 coding sequence is TGTGCCAGCAGTGAATTATTCCGGGACAGTATTCCGGGCGAGCAGTACTTC. This encodes CASSELFRDSIPGEQYF.

The V call is TRBV11-1, the J call TRBJ1-1; possibly TRBD1 for D (6 bases). Trimming shortened V by 9 bases and J by 5 bases, and 13 bases separated the two germline ends. Germline CDR1 and CDR2: SGHAT and FQDESV (reference sequence). The CDR3 has 12 amino acids. In DNA, the CDR3 is TGTGCCAGGACAGGTATCGGAACTGAAGCTTTCTTT. Translation: CARTGIGTEAFF.

This chain uses TRBV7-2 with TRBJ2-7; the match to TRBD2 covers 16 bases. The germline V gene has CDR1 SGHTA and CDR2 FQGNSA. The CDR3 runs to 15 residues. The trim removed 5 bases at V and 6 bases at J, leaving 4 bases unmatched. The CDR3, as DNA: TGTGCCAGCAGCCCCGGGACTAGCGGGAGGGGCGAGCAGTACTTC. Its protein is CASSPGTSGRGEQYF.

J is TRBJ2-2 and V is TRBV4-2, with TRBD2 matching 11 bases. This CDR3 has 17 residues. Germline-derived CDR1 and CDR2 are LGHNA and YNFKEQ. Trimming removed 3 bases from V and 3 bases from J; junction bases left unmatched: 6. This CDR3 is CASSQFSGRAYTGELFF. The CDR3 nucleotides are TGTGCCAGCAGCCAGTTTAGCGGGAGGGCCTACACCGGGGAGCTGTTTTTT.

The gene calls are TRBV12-5 and TRBJ1-2; D not certain. The germline CDR1 and CDR2 sequences are LGHNT and FRNRAP. The CDR3 is made up of 15 amino acids. The V end was cut by 0 bases, the J end by 10 bases, with 18 bases between. CDR3 DNA sequence: TGTGCTAGTGGTTTGGTACTAGTAGCCAGTTCGTACTACACCTTC. Its protein product is CASGLVLVASSYYTF.

The genes are TRBV11-2 and TRBJ2-7, with a tentative D call TRBD2 (5 bases). The CDR3 consists of 14 residues. With 0 bases removed from V and 7 bases from J, the gap between germline ends came to 13 bases. Germline loops: CDR1 SGHAT, CDR2 FQNNGV. CDR3 amino acids: CASSLDRRLGEQYF. CDR3 in DNA: TGTGCCAGCAGCTTAGATCGGAGGTTGGGTGAGCAGTACTTC.

The chain is built from TRBV28 and TRBJ1-1, with 7 bases aligning to TRBD1. The CDR3 consists of 14 residues. Germline CDR1 MDHEN, CDR2 SYDVKM. With V trimmed by 8 bases and J by 1 base, 7 bases remained unmatched. The CDR3 here is CASHEQGPNTEAFF. CDR3 in DNA: TGTGCCAGCCATGAACAGGGGCCGAACACTGAAGCTTTCTTT.

The chain carries TRBV5-1 and TRBJ1-3, with 9 nucleotides matching TRBD1. CDR3 size: 14 residues. The V segment lost 0 bases and the J segment 7 bases; nucleotides outside the gene matches: 2. Germline CDR1 and CDR2: SGHRS and YFSETQ. DNA for the CDR3: TGCGCCAGCAGCTTGGATACAGGGGGCAACACCATATATTTT. Its protein product is CASSLDTGGNTIYF.

This clone came up a few times. In DNA, the CDR3 is TGTGCCAGCAGCCCGGGACTTTACTCCTACGAGCAGTACTTC. Translated: CASSPGLYSYEQYF. The rearrangement joins TRBV3-1 (or the pseudogene TRBV3-2) to TRBJ2-7; D possibly corresponds to TRBD2 (6 bases). Germline values: CDR1 LGHDT, CDR2 YNNKEL (reference sequence). Trimming stripped 4 bases from V and 0 bases from J, with 10 bases between. The CDR3 sequence is 14 residues long.

The V and J genes are TRBV18 and TRBJ1-4; TRBD1 agrees at 7 bases. Germline V gene lookup returns CDR1 KGHSH and CDR2 LQKENI. The CDR3 is 15 residues long. The ends lost 1 base at V and 10 bases at J; junction bases unmatched: 9. Here the CDR3 reads CASSPRGTAEGKLFF. The DNA for the CDR3 is TGTGCCAGCTCACCACGGGGGACAGCCGAGGGAAAACTGTTTTTT.

This rearrangement joins TRBV27 to TRBJ1-5; 7 bases are a match to TRBD1. CDR3 size: 14 residues. Trimming removed 6 bases from V and 4 bases from J; junction bases left unmatched: 6. The germline gives CDR1 MNHEY, CDR2 SMNVEV (reference sequence). CDR3 sequence reads: CASRPPGQNQPQHF. The CDR3 nucleotides are TGTGCCAGCAGACCGCCGGGACAGAATCAGCCCCAGCATTTT.

This clone is a singleton in its sample. V gene TRBV7-2 combines with J gene TRBJ2-4; 8 bases are a match to TRBD1. The CDR3 runs 14 residues. V lost 5 bases to trimming and J lost 6 bases; unmatched junction nucleotides: 6. The germline CDR1 and CDR2 sequences are SGHTA and FQGNSA. CDR3 nucleotides: TGTGCCAGCAGCCCCGACAGGGGCGGAAACATTCAGTACTTC. Translating it yields CASSPDRGGNIQYF. Full variable domain (missing parts from reference TRBV7-2 and TRBJ2-4): GAGVSQSPSNKVTEKGKDVELRCDPISGHTALYWYRQSLGQGLEFLIYFQGNSAPDKSGLPSDRFSAERTGGSVSTLTIQRTQQEDSAVYLCASSPDRGGNIQYFGAGTRLSVL.

V gene TRBV29-1 combines with J gene TRBJ2-7; TRBD1 might be the D (6 bases). Germline CDR1 is SQVTM and CDR2 is ANQGSEA. Trimming took off 0 bases at V and 1 base at J, with 10 bases between the two ends. CDR3 length: 14 amino acids. The CDR3 nucleotides are TGCAGCGTTGAAGATCGAGGGACATCCTACGAGCAGTACTTC. Its translation: CSVEDRGTSYEQYF.

The rearrangement links TRBV18 to TRBJ2-1; tentative D call: TRBD1 (5 bases). Trimming left V 3 bases short and J 4 bases short, with 10 bases between. There are 14 residues in the CDR3. Germline V lookup: CDR1 KGHSH, CDR2 LQKENI. Written as DNA, the CDR3 is TGTGCCAGCTCACCCCCCGACAGATACAATGAGCAGTTCTTC. This encodes CASSPPDRYNEQFF.

This chain joins TRBV11-1 and TRBJ1-6, with a weak D call TRBD1 (6 bases). Germline CDR1 and CDR2: SGHAT and FQDESV (reference sequence). Trimming pared 5 bases from V and 5 bases from J, leaving 13 bases between. The CDR3 has 15 residues. The CDR3 DNA follows: TGTGCCAGCAGCCCGGATAACAGGGATAATTCACCCCTCCACTTT. Its protein product is CASSPDNRDNSPLHF.

The V and J genes are TRBV6-5 and TRBJ1-6; 11 bases align to TRBD1. This CDR3 comprises 14 residues. J gave up 7 bases and V 7 bases, and 3 bases lay outside the gene matches. The germline CDR1 and CDR2 sequences are MNHEY and SVGAGI. DNA for the CDR3: TGTGCCAGCATAGGGACAGGGGGAAATTCACCCCTCCACTTT. This codes for CASIGTGGNSPLHF.

The V gene is TRBV2, the J gene TRBJ2-1; D may be TRBD2 (5 bases). The germline gives CDR1 SNHLY, CDR2 FYNNEI. Trimming removed 6 bases from V and 6 bases from J, with 18 bases in between. The CDR3 loop spans 15 amino acids. DNA for the CDR3: TGTGCCAGCAGGGCCGAGGGCGCCTCAACCAATGAGCAGTTCTTC. Translated: CASRAEGASTNEQFF.

The rearrangement uses TRBV5-1 and TRBJ2-7; 7 bases agree with TRBD1. This CDR3 comprises 14 residues. Trimming at V came to 0 bases and at J to 2 bases, leaving 2 bases not matched to a gene. In germline, CDR1 is SGHRS, CDR2 YFSETQ. The CDR3, as DNA: TGCGCCAGCAGCTTGGGACAGGGAGCCTACGAGCAGTACTTC. The encoded protein is CASSLGQGAYEQYF.

V usage is TRBV4-3 and J usage is TRBJ2-1, with D tentatively TRBD2 (6 bases). V lost 0 bases and J lost 3, with 15 bases in between. Germline V gives CDR1 LGHNA, CDR2 YSLEER. The CDR3 contains 17 residues. The CDR3 region has the DNA TGCGCCAGCAGCCAAGATATTGGGGCTAGCGTCTACAATGAGCAGTTCTTC. This codes for CASSQDIGASVYNEQFF.

This sequence joins TRBV3-1 (or the pseudogene TRBV3-2) and TRBJ1-1, with D possibly matching TRBD1 (6 bases). V lost 7 bases and J 1 base, leaving 10 bases between the germline ends. The germline gives CDR1 LGHDT, CDR2 YNNKEL (reference sequence). The CDR3 contains 13 residues. In nucleotides, the CDR3 is TGTGCCAGCAAACAGGGAAGGAACACTGAAGCTTTCTTT. Translating it yields CASKQGRNTEAFF.

The chain uses TRBV4-2 and TRBJ2-3; 8 bases are a match to TRBD1. CDR3 size: 18 residues. Germline V gene sequence: CDR1 LGHNA, CDR2 YNFKEQ. V lost 2 bases to trimming and J lost 2 bases; unmatched junction nucleotides: 12. CDR3 coding DNA: TGTGCCAGCAGCCAAAAAGGGACCGGGACAGGTTACACAGATACGCAGTATTTT. This encodes CASSQKGTGTGYTDTQYF.

The V call is TRBV28, the J call TRBJ2-1, with TRBD2 identical over 14 bases. The CDR3 sequence is 17 residues long. Germline V gene data show CDR1 as MDHEN and CDR2 as SYDVKM. Trimming took 6 bases from V and 10 from J; bases not matched to a gene: 14. CDR3 sequence: CASSHSKGTSGSREQFF. The CDR3 DNA reads as TGTGCCAGCAGCCATTCCAAAGGGACTAGCGGGAGCAGGGAGCAGTTCTTC.

This clone has more than one count but fewer than ten. The rearrangement links TRBV4-2 to TRBJ1-5; weak D call: TRBD1 (5 bases). The V and J ends lost 1 base and 7 bases respectively, with 11 bases between them. The CDR3 runs 14 residues. Per germline, CDR1 LGHNA and CDR2 YNFKEQ. CDR3: CASSQGGGRQPQHF. CDR3 DNA: TGTGCCAGCAGCCAAGGGGGGGGACGCCAGCCCCAGCATTTT.